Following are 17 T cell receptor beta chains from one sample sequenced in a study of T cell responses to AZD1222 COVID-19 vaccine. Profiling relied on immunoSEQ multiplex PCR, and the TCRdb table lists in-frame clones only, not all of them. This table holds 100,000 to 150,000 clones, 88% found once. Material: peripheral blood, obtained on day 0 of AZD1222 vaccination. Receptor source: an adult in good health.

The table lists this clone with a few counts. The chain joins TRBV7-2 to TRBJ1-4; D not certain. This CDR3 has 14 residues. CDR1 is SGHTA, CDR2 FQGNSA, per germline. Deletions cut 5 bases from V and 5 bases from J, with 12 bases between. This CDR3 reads CASSPLIQNEKLFF. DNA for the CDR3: TGTGCCAGCAGCCCGCTAATACAGAATGAAAAACTGTTTTTT.

The CDR3 DNA reads as TGTTGCATCCGGACAGAGAACTATGGCTACACCTTC. It translates to CCIRTENYGYTF. The rearrangement links TRBV7-5 to TRBJ1-2; the table's D gene call, TRBD1, was not cross checked with the DNA. TRBV7-5 is assigned pseudogene status. The length of the CDR3 is 12 residues.

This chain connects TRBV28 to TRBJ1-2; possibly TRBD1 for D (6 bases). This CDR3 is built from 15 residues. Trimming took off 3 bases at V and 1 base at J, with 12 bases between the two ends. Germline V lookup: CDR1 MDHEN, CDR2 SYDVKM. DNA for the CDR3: TGTGCCAGCAGTTTTGCCCAACAGGGTAACTATGGCTACACCTTC. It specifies CASSFAQQGNYGYTF.

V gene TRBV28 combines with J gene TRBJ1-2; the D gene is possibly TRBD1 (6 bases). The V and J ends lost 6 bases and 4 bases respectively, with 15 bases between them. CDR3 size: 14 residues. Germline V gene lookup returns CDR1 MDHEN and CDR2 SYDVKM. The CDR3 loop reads CASRAGEGTYGYTF. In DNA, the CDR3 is TGTGCCAGCAGGGCAGGGGAAGGAACCTATGGCTACACCTTC.

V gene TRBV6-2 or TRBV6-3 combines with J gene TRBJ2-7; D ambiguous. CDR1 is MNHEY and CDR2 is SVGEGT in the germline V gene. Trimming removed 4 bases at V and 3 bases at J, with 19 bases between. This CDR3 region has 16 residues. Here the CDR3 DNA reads TGTGCCAGCAGTTCCAGTCCCGGGCCTAGTTTCTACGAGCAGTACTTC. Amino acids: CASSSSPGPSFYEQYF.

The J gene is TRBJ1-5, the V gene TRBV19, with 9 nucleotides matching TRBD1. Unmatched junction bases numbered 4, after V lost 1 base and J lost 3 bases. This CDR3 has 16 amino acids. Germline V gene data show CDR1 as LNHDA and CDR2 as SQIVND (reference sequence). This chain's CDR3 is CASSIGRDRVNQPQHF. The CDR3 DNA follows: TGTGCCAGTAGTATAGGTCGGGACAGGGTCAATCAGCCCCAGCATTTT. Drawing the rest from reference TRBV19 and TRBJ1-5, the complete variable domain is DGGITQSPKYLFRKEGQNVTLSCEQNLNHDAMYWYRQDPGQGLRLIYYSQIVNDFQKGDIAEGYSVSREKKESFPLTVTSAQKNPTAFYLCASSIGRDRVNQPQHFGDGTRLSIL.

CDR3 protein: CASTDWREDKLFF. CDR3 in DNA: TGTGCCAGTACCGATTGGAGGGAGGATAAACTGTTTTTT. The chain combines TRBV19 with TRBJ1-4; D remains ambiguous. The V gene's germline CDR1 is LNHDA and CDR2 SQIVND (reference sequence). V lost 7 bases, J lost 11 bases, and 17 bases lay in between. This CDR3 has 13 residues. Using reference TRBV19 and TRBJ1-4 for the parts outside the CDR3, the full variable domain is DGGITQSPKYLFRKEGQNVTLSCEQNLNHDAMYWYRQDPGQGLRLIYYSQIVNDFQKGDIAEGYSVSREKKESFPLTVTSAQKNPTAFYLCASTDWREDKLFFGSGTQLSVL.

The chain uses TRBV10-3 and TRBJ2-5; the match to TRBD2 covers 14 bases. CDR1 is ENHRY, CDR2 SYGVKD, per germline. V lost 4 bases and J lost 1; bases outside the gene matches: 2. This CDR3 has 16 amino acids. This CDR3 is CAISGGTSGGQETQYF. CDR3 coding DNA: TGTGCCATCAGTGGGGGGACTAGCGGGGGCCAAGAGACCCAGTACTTC.

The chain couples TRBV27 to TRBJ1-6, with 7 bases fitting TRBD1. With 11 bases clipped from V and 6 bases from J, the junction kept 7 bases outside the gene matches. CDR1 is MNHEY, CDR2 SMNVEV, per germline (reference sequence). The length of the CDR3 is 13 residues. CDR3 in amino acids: CAAGGGPNSPLHF. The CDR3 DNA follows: TGTGCCGCAGGGGGAGGCCCTAATTCACCCCTCCACTTT.

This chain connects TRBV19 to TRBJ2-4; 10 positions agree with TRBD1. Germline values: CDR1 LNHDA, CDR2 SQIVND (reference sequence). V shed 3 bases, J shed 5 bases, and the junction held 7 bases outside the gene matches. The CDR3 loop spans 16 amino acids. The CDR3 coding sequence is TGTGCCAGTAGTATTATGGGACAGGGGTTGCAAAACATTCAGTACTTC. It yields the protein CASSIMGQGLQNIQYF.

CDR3 nucleotide sequence: TGTGCCAGCAGCGAGAGGCCGTCCAGCGGGAGAAATGAGCAGTTCTTC. Protein product: CASSERPSSGRNEQFF. The chain couples TRBV9 to TRBJ2-1; 8 positions match TRBD2. This CDR3 region has 16 residues. Germline V gene lookup returns CDR1 SGDLS and CDR2 YYNGEE. J gave up 7 bases and V 3 bases, and 12 bases lay outside the gene matches.

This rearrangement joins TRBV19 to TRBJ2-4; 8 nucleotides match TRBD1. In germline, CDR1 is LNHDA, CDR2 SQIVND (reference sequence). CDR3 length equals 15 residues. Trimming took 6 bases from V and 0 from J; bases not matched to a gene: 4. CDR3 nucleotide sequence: TGTGCCAGTAGGGGGACAGGCCTAGCCAAAAACATTCAGTACTTC. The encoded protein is CASRGTGLAKNIQYF. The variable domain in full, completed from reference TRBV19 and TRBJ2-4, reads DGGITQSPKYLFRKEGQNVTLSCEQNLNHDAMYWYRQDPGQGLRLIYYSQIVNDFQKGDIAEGYSVSREKKESFPLTVTSAQKNPTAFYLCASRGTGLAKNIQYFGAGTRLSVL.

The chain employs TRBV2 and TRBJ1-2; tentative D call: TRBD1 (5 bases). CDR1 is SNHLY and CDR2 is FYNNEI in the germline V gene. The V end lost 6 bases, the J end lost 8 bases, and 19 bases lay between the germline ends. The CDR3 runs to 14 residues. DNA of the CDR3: TGTGCCAGCAGGCCCTCCGACAGTTTACAGGGCTACACCTTC. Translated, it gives CASRPSDSLQGYTF.

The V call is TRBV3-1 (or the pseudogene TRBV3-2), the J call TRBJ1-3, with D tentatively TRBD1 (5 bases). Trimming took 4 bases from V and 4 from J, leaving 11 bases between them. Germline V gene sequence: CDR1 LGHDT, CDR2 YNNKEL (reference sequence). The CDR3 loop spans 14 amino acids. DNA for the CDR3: TGTGCCAGCAGCCCCCGACAGCCCGGAAACACCATATATTTT. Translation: CASSPRQPGNTIYF.

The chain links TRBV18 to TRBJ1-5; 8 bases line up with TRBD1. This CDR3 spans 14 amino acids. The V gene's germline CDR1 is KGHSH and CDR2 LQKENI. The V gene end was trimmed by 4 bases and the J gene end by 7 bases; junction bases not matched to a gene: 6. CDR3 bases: TGTGCCAGCTCACGAACACAGGGGGGACAGCCCCAGCATTTT. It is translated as CASSRTQGGQPQHF.

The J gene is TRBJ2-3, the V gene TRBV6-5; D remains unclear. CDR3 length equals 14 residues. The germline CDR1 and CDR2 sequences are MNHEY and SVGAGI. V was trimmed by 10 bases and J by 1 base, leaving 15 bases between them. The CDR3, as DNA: TGTGCCACTTCAAGAGAATTTGGCACAGATACGCAGTATTTT. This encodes CATSREFGTDTQYF.

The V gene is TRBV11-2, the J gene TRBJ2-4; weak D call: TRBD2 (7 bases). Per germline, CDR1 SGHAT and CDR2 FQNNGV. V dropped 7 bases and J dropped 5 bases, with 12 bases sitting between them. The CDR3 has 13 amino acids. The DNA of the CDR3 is TGTGCCAGCACACAGGGAGGGGAAAACATTCAGTACTTC. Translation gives CASTQGGENIQYF.